Listed below are T cell receptor beta chains from one sample, sequenced in a study of shared clonotypes between healthy human individuals. This table comes from immunoSEQ multiplex PCR, and its TCRdb copy is limited to in-frame clones, with some not included. The data hold roughly 700,000 clones, with around 72% observed a single time. The specimen was memory CD4+ T cells sorted from blood. These receptor sequences come from a woman aged 30 to 39 in good health. Each CDR3 is given with its conserved first and last residue. D genes are given only for firm matches. The listing skips clone size in some rows; elsewhere it reads once, few, many or a size class.

V gene,J gene,D gene,CDR3 length,clone size,CDR3 DNA,CDR3 protein
TRBV5-1,TRBJ2-7,TRBD1,13,.,TGCGCCAGCAGCTTAGGACAGGACTACGAGCAGTACTTC,CASSLGQDYEQYF
TRBV27,TRBJ2-1,TRBD1,17,.,TGTGCCAGCAGTCGGGGGGTCGGGACAGGGGGCCGGGTTGAGCAGTTCTTC,CASSRGVGTGGRVEQFF
TRBV7-2,TRBJ1-1,.,14,.,TGTGCCAGCAGCTTAAGGGGGGCGGACACTGAAGCTTTCTTT,CASSLRGADTEAFF
TRBV5-1,TRBJ2-2,.,16,.,TGCGCCAGCAGCTTGTCGGGGGGCCCGAACACCGGGGAGCTGTTTTTT,CASSLSGGPNTGELFF
TRBV7-9,TRBJ1-1,.,15,.,TGTGCCAGCAGCTTAGTCTTATCGGGGGGTGATGAAGCTTTCTTT,CASSLVLSGGDEAFF
TRBV10-3,TRBJ1-5,TRBD1,14,once,TGTGCCATCAGTGGGGGGACAGGGGGCGACCCTGCGCGGTTT,CAISGGTGGDPARF
TRBV5-1,TRBJ1-2,.,14,.,TGCGCCAGCAGCTTGGAGGAGGGCACCTATGGCTACACCTTC,CASSLEEGTYGYTF
TRBV2,TRBJ1-4,.,15,.,TGTGCCAGCAGTGACCCAGGGTCTTGGGCTGAAAAACTGTTTTTT,CASSDPGSWAEKLFF
TRBV6-5,TRBJ2-1,TRBD2,15,.,TGTGCCAGCAGTAAAAGGACTAGCGGGCGCAATGAGCAGTTCTTC,CASSKRTSGRNEQFF
TRBV27,TRBJ2-3,TRBD1,16,.,TGTGCCAGCAGTATAAACCGGGACAGGGTCCCAGATACGCAGTATTTT,CASSINRDRVPDTQYF
TRBV6-5,TRBJ1-3,.,14,.,TGTGCCAGCAGCCTGGGGACTATCGGAAACACCATATATTTT,CASSLGTIGNTIYF
TRBV11-3,TRBJ2-1,.,15,.,TGTGCCAGCAGCTTAGGCAGCCTAAAGGTCAATGAGCAGTTCTTC,CASSLGSLKVNEQFF
TRBV6-1,TRBJ2-2,TRBD1,14,medium-sized,TGTGCCAGCAGAGGACAGGGGGACATCGGGGAGCTGTTTTTT,CASRGQGDIGELFF
TRBV5-4,TRBJ1-2,.,17,.,TGTGCCAGCAGCTTGGGGCAGGAATTTAACGCTAACTATGGCTACACCTTC,CASSLGQEFNANYGYTF
TRBV19,TRBJ1-5,.,13,.,TGTGCCAGTAGTCCCCTTTGGGGTCAGCCCCAGCATTTT,CASSPLWGQPQHF
TRBV5-4,TRBJ1-1,.,13,.,TGTGCCAGCAGCTTCGAGGGGTTCACTGAAGCTTTCTTT,CASSFEGFTEAFF
TRBV12-5,TRBJ2-1,TRBD2,15,.,TGTGCTAGTGCCCCGGGGACTAGCGCCCACAATGAGCAGTTCTTC,CASAPGTSAHNEQFF
TRBV9,TRBJ2-1,.,15,few,TGTGCCAGCAGCGTAGCTGGGACCACAACTAATGAGCAGTTCTTC,CASSVAGTTTNEQFF
TRBV6-1,TRBJ2-7,.,13,.,TGTGCCAGCAGTGAACAGCGCGGCGACGAGCAGTACTTC,CASSEQRGDEQYF
TRBV11-3,TRBJ2-7,.,15,.,TGTGCCAGCAGCCCAGGTGCGGGACGAGGGGGCGAGCAGTACTTC,CASSPGAGRGGEQYF
TRBV7-9,TRBJ2-7,.,12,.,TGTGCCAGCAGCAACGGACCTTACGAGCAGTACTTC,CASSNGPYEQYF
TRBV18,TRBJ2-7,TRBD1,14,.,TGTGCCAGCTCACCGAACAGGGGATTCGGCGAGCAGTACTTC,CASSPNRGFGEQYF
TRBV5-1,TRBJ2-3,TRBD2,18,once,TGCGCCAGCAGCCGCGGACTAGCGGGAGGATCATTCACAGATACGCAGTATTTT,CASSRGLAGGSFTDTQYF
TRBV7-3,TRBJ1-2,.,13,.,TGTGCCAGCAGCGTACAGGTTTACTATGGCTACACCTTC,CASSVQVYYGYTF
TRBV2,TRBJ2-3,TRBD2,19,.,TGTGCCAGCAGTGAAGCACACTCAATACTAGCGGCTAACACAGATACGCAGTATTTT,CASSEAHSILAANTDTQYF
TRBV7-3,TRBJ2-1,TRBD2,16,.,TGTGCCAGCAGCTTAAGTGGGCGGGAGAGGGGCAATGAGCAGTTCTTC,CASSLSGRERGNEQFF
TRBV6-1,TRBJ2-7,TRBD2,14,many,TGTGCCAGCAGCAGAGCGGGAGAGTCCTACGAGCAGTACTTC,CASSRAGESYEQYF
TRBV19,TRBJ1-2,TRBD1,13,few,TGTGCCAGTAGTACACCGCAGGGGGATGGCTACACCTTC,CASSTPQGDGYTF
TRBV28,TRBJ1-2,.,15,.,TGTGCCAGCAGTCCCGGAAAGCCCGGGGACTATGGCTACACCTTC,CASSPGKPGDYGYTF
TRBV5-6,TRBJ2-7,TRBD1,14,.,TGTGCCAGCAGCTTGGGACAGGGGCGCTACGAGCAGTACTTC,CASSLGQGRYEQYF
TRBV4-1,TRBJ2-6,.,17,.,TGCGCCAGCAGCCCACCTCCAGGACTCTCTGGGGCCAACGTCCTGACTTTC,CASSPPPGLSGANVLTF
TRBV4-1,TRBJ1-3,.,14,.,TGCGCCAGCAGCCGCAGCGGCAGTGGAAACACCATATATTTT,CASSRSGSGNTIYF
TRBV7-2,TRBJ1-5,.,15,.,TGTGCCAGCAGCTTATCGGCAGCTAATTCCCAGCCCCAGCATTTT,CASSLSAANSQPQHF
TRBV4-2,TRBJ2-1,.,17,.,TGTGCCAGCAGCCAAGATTTTTCAGGAAGGCCCTACAATGGGCAGTTCTTC,CASSQDFSGRPYNGQFF
TRBV27,TRBJ2-1,.,12,.,TGTGCCAGCAGCAGACTTTCCAATGAGCAGTTCTTC,CASSRLSNEQFF
TRBV2,TRBJ2-7,.,13,.,TGTGCCAGCACCTATGGACAGACTAACGTGCAGTACTTC,CASTYGQTNVQYF
TRBV19,TRBJ2-4,TRBD2,17,once,TGTGCCAGTAGTAATAGCGGGAGGGCCGTGGGGAAAAACATTCAGTACTTC,CASSNSGRAVGKNIQYF
TRBV4-1,TRBJ1-4,.,13,many,TGCGCCAGCAGCCCCTCGACTAATGAAAAACTGTTTTTT,CASSPSTNEKLFF
TRBV6-6,TRBJ2-5,.,15,.,TGTGCCAGCAGCCCCTCGCGGGCGGGGCAAGAGACCCAGTACTTC,CASSPSRAGQETQYF